The 26 T cell receptor beta chains below all came from one sample that was sequenced in a study of blood T cell repertoires in COVID-19. Assay: immunoSEQ multiplex PCR; the TCRdb copy retains only in-frame clones and omits some. The profile shows 90,000 to 120,000 clones, 65% to 80% of them singletons. Sequences were obtained from peripheral blood. The source is a man between 65 and 80 years old with acute or convalescent COVID-19.

This clone was recorded only once. The chain couples TRBV2 to TRBJ1-3; 7 bases are a match to TRBD1. Germline lookup yields CDR1 SNHLY and CDR2 FYNNEI. With V trimmed by 6 bases and J by 0 bases, 5 bases remained unmatched. This CDR3 is built from 15 residues. The CDR3 loop is CASSSQGYSGNTIYF. The CDR3 region has the DNA TGTGCCAGCAGCTCACAGGGGTACTCTGGAAACACCATATATTTT.

The chain couples TRBV12-3 or TRBV12-4 to TRBJ2-1, with D possibly TRBD1 on 6 matching bases. The germline V and J ends were trimmed by 8 bases and 9 bases, with 11 bases remaining between them. CDR3 size: 11 residues. DNA for the CDR3: TGTGCCAGCGGCCAGGGGAGTGAGCAGTTCTTC. The encoded protein is CASGQGSEQFF.

V is TRBV5-1 and J is TRBJ2-1, with D perhaps TRBD1 (6 bases). The germline V gene encodes CDR1 SGHRS and CDR2 YFSETQ. V was clipped by 0 bases and J by 4 bases, with 8 bases between them. This CDR3 comprises 14 residues. DNA for the CDR3: TGCGCCAGCAGCTTGGGGGACACTTACAATGAGCAGTTCTTC. It codes for CASSLGDTYNEQFF.

The table lists this clone with a few counts. This chain uses TRBV29-1 with TRBJ1-1, with D possibly matching TRBD1 (6 bases). Germline loops: CDR1 SQVTM, CDR2 ANQGSEA. The CDR3 length is 14 residues. V lost 7 bases and J 4 bases, leaving 19 bases between the germline ends. The CDR3 spells CSARGGASSTEAFF. Written as DNA, the CDR3 is TGCAGCGCCCGAGGGGGGGCCTCAAGCACTGAAGCTTTCTTT.

V gene TRBV9 combines with J gene TRBJ2-5; the match to TRBD2 covers 8 bases. V lost 6 bases, J lost 1 base, and 5 bases stayed unmatched. Germline V CDR1 and CDR2: SGDLS, YYNGEE. The CDR3 spans 14 residues. This chain's CDR3 is CASNLRGVQETQYF. The CDR3 nucleotides read TGTGCCAGCAACCTGCGGGGGGTCCAAGAGACCCAGTACTTC.

Only a few counts were recorded for this clone. This chain uses TRBV5-6 with TRBJ1-6; 9 bases align to TRBD1. The CDR3 consists of 15 residues. Looked up from germline, CDR1 is SGHDT and CDR2 is YYEEEE. Losses at the gene ends were 4 bases for V and 9 bases for J; bases not matched to a gene: 8. The DNA for the CDR3 is TGTGCCAGCAGCCTCACCGGGACAGGGAGTTCACCCCTCCACTTT. Residues: CASSLTGTGSSPLHF.

The chain carries TRBV3-1 (or the pseudogene TRBV3-2) and TRBJ1-5; 7 positions match TRBD1. Germline lookup yields CDR1 LGHDT and CDR2 YNNKEL (reference sequence). The CDR3 is 14 residues long. V gave up 3 bases and J gave up 5 bases; unmatched junction bases: 4. The CDR3 loop reads CASSHDRDDQPQHF. In DNA form, the CDR3 reads TGTGCCAGCAGCCACGACAGGGACGATCAGCCCCAGCATTTT.

This clone has a handful of counts. The chain recombines TRBV3-1 (or the pseudogene TRBV3-2) with TRBJ2-1; TRBD1 aligns across 9 bases. In germline, CDR1 is LGHDT, CDR2 YNNKEL (reference sequence). Trimming at V came to 1 base and at J to 7 bases, leaving 5 bases not matched to a gene. The CDR3 is 15 residues long. Written as DNA, the CDR3 is TGTGCCAGCAGCCAAGCTTGGGACAGGGCAAATGAGCAGTTCTTC. Its translation: CASSQAWDRANEQFF.

The rearrangement joins TRBV12-5 to TRBJ2-1, with D tentatively TRBD1 (5 bases). Deletions cut 7 bases from V and 6 bases from J, with 16 bases between. The CDR3 has 14 amino acids. Germline assignment: CDR1 LGHNT and CDR2 FRNRAP. CDR3 sequence reads: CASAPDNPVNEQFF. The CDR3 region has the DNA TGTGCTAGTGCCCCGGACAACCCCGTCAATGAGCAGTTCTTC.

The J gene is TRBJ1-5, the V gene TRBV6-4; no clear D gene. Germline CDR1 is MRHNA and CDR2 is SNTAGT. This CDR3 has 10 amino acids. V lost 3 bases to trimming and J lost 11 bases, with 5 bases between them. The CDR3 coding sequence is TGTGCCAGCAGTGAGAGGGCCCAGCATTTT. It encodes CASSERAQHF.

The V gene is TRBV7-6, the J gene TRBJ2-5; D is undetermined. This CDR3 has 14 residues. Germline V CDR1 and CDR2: SGHVS, FNYEAQ. V was cut by 3 bases and J by 0 bases, with 8 bases left in between. This CDR3 reads CASSLPRNQETQYF. CDR3 in DNA: TGTGCCAGCAGCTTGCCCAGGAACCAAGAGACCCAGTACTTC.

This chain connects TRBV18 to TRBJ1-1; the D gene is possibly TRBD1 (5 bases). This CDR3 has 16 amino acids. Germline CDR1 KGHSH, CDR2 LQKENI. Trimming shortened V by 1 base and J by 1 base, and 13 bases separated the two germline ends. The CDR3 DNA reads TGTGCCAGCTCACCACTTCAAAGGCAGGGGAACACTGAAGCTTTCTTT. This translates into CASSPLQRQGNTEAFF.

This clone was picked up a small number of times. The chain couples TRBV6-1 to TRBJ1-1, with D hard to call. This CDR3 contains 14 residues. V was clipped by 3 bases and J by 5 bases, with 13 bases between them. CDR1 and CDR2 from the germline V gene are MNHNS and SASEGT. The CDR3 reads CASSEAPSRTEAFF. The CDR3 coding sequence is TGTGCCAGCAGTGAGGCCCCCTCTAGGACTGAAGCTTTCTTT.

V gene TRBV18 combines with J gene TRBJ1-1; the D is unclear. The V end was cut by 2 bases, the J end by 1 base, with 8 bases between. The CDR3 has 14 residues. CDR1 is KGHSH, CDR2 LQKENI, per germline. In DNA form, the CDR3 reads TGTGCCAGCTCACCAACTGCTCAGAACACTGAAGCTTTCTTT. Translating gives CASSPTAQNTEAFF.

The chain uses TRBV5-4 and TRBJ2-2, with D maybe TRBD2 (6 bases). The CDR3 consists of 13 residues. V dropped 4 bases and J dropped 4 bases, with 8 bases sitting between them. Germline V CDR1 and CDR2: SGHNT, YYREEE (reference sequence). CDR3 amino acids: CASSLGGTGELFF. CDR3 bases: TGTGCCAGCAGCCTGGGAGGCACCGGGGAGCTGTTTTTT.

V is TRBV5-1 and J is TRBJ2-3, with TRBD2 matching over 10 bases. V trimming: 0 bases; J trimming: 5 bases; junction bases outside the gene matches: 9. Germline V gene data show CDR1 as SGHRS and CDR2 as YFSETQ. The CDR3 has 17 residues. CDR3 coding DNA: TGCGCCAGCAGCTTGGACCCCGCCGGGACTAGCGTAGATACGCAGTATTTT. As protein: CASSLDPAGTSVDTQYF.

In this sample, this clone turned up a few times. The chain links TRBV7-9 to TRBJ1-2; 9 bases are a match to TRBD1. The V segment lost 4 bases and the J segment 8 bases; nucleotides outside the gene matches: 8. The CDR3 extends over 14 amino acids. The V gene's germline CDR1 is SEHNR and CDR2 FQNEAQ (reference sequence). CDR3 residues: CASSSSQGARGYTF. The DNA for the CDR3 is TGTGCCAGCAGCTCCTCACAGGGGGCTAGAGGCTACACCTTC.

The V and J genes are TRBV5-1 and TRBJ1-4; possible D gene TRBD1, 6 bases. The V gene lost 0 bases and the J gene lost 7 bases, with 13 bases spanning the gap. The CDR3 totals 15 residues. From germline, CDR1 is SGHRS and CDR2 YFSETQ. Here the CDR3 DNA reads TGCGCCAGCAGCTTGGTTCAGGGGTCGGGTGAAAAACTGTTTTTT. Translated: CASSLVQGSGEKLFF.

The CDR3 DNA sequence: TGTGCCAGCAGTGAATGGGGCGGGGGGTTGAACACTGAAGCTTTCTTT. This codes for CASSEWGGGLNTEAFF. The gene calls are TRBV25-1 and TRBJ1-1, with a weak D call TRBD1 (5 bases). V lost 1 base, J lost 0 bases, and 12 bases lay in between. This CDR3 is 16 amino acids long. Per germline, CDR1 MGHDK and CDR2 SYGVNS. Full variable domain (rest looked up from reference TRBV25-1 and TRBJ1-1): EADIYQTPRYLVIGTGKKITLECSQTMGHDKMYWYQQDPGMELHLIHYSYGVNSTEKGDLSSESTVSRIRTEHFPLTLESARPSHTSQYLCASSEWGGGLNTEAFFGQGTRLTVV.

This sequence joins TRBV18 and TRBJ1-1; the match to TRBD1 covers 10 bases. After removal of 8 bases from V and 3 bases from J, the junction contained 9 bases not matched to a gene. CDR1 is KGHSH, CDR2 LQKENI, per germline. This CDR3 is built from 15 residues. CDR3 sequence reads: CASTLTGGTDTEAFF. The CDR3 DNA sequence: TGTGCCAGCACATTGACAGGGGGCACGGACACTGAAGCTTTCTTT.

V is TRBV7-9 and J is TRBJ2-5; 9 bases fit TRBD2. CDR3 length equals 12 residues. After removal of 10 bases from V and 5 bases from J, the junction contained 5 bases not matched to a gene. Germline V gene data show CDR1 as SEHNR and CDR2 as FQNEAQ (reference sequence). This CDR3 reads CATESGGETQYF. CDR3 DNA sequence: TGTGCCACCGAGAGCGGGGGGGAGACCCAGTACTTC.

The V gene is TRBV7-2, the J gene TRBJ1-2, with TRBD1 matching over 7 bases. Trimming removed 2 bases from V and 5 bases from J; junction bases left unmatched: 8. The CDR3 contains 15 residues. Germline assignment: CDR1 SGHTA and CDR2 FQGNSA. CDR3 sequence reads: CASSLPRTGVYGYTF. The CDR3 DNA follows: TGTGCCAGCAGCTTACCCCGGACAGGCGTTTATGGCTACACCTTC.

This chain links TRBV5-1 with TRBJ2-5; possible D gene TRBD2, 7 bases. Between the trimmed V and J ends, which lost 2 bases and 5 bases, there was a span of 13 bases. The CDR3 length is 14 residues. Germline V gene sequence: CDR1 SGHRS, CDR2 YFSETQ. The CDR3 is CASSLGGTMETQYF. CDR3 sequence (DNA): TGCGCCAGCAGCTTAGGGGGGACTATGGAGACCCAGTACTTC.

The CDR3 loop reads CAIEGQPNTEAFF. As DNA, the CDR3 is TGTGCCATCGAGGGACAGCCAAACACTGAAGCTTTCTTT. This chain links TRBV10-3 with TRBJ1-1; 7 nucleotides agree with TRBD1. The CDR3 runs to 13 residues. With V trimmed by 8 bases and J by 2 bases, 5 bases remained unmatched. Per germline, CDR1 ENHRY and CDR2 SYGVKD.

The chain combines TRBV11-2 with TRBJ1-2, with a tentative D call TRBD1 (5 bases). The CDR3 runs 15 residues. Germline values: CDR1 SGHAT, CDR2 FQNNGV. Trimming shortened V by 3 bases and J by 3 bases, and 14 bases separated the two germline ends. The CDR3 region is CASSFSSDSDYGYTF. For the CDR3, the DNA is TGTGCCAGCAGCTTCTCTTCCGACAGCGACTATGGCTACACCTTC. The variable domain in full, with the rest retrieved from reference TRBV11-2 and TRBJ1-2, is EAGVAQSPRYKIIEKRQSVAFWCNPISGHATLYWYQQILGQGPKLLIQFQNNGVVDDSQLPKDRFSAERLKGVDSTLKIQPAKLEDSAVYLCASSFSSDSDYGYTFGSGTRLTVV.

J is TRBJ1-2 and V is TRBV11-2; D not certain. CDR3 length: 12 residues. V dropped 5 bases and J dropped 4 bases, with 8 bases sitting between them. Per the germline V gene, CDR1 is SGHAT and CDR2 is FQNNGV. CDR3 in amino acids: CASSPNSYGYTF. DNA of the CDR3: TGTGCCAGCAGCCCTAATTCCTATGGCTACACCTTC. The full variable domain, its missing parts supplied by reference TRBV11-2 and TRBJ1-2, is EAGVAQSPRYKIIEKRQSVAFWCNPISGHATLYWYQQILGQGPKLLIQFQNNGVVDDSQLPKDRFSAERLKGVDSTLKIQPAKLEDSAVYLCASSPNSYGYTFGSGTRLTVV.